The TCR beta chain under discussion was sequenced for a study of regulatory T cells in long-lasting Graves disease. Findings and limits, study-wide: Persistent Graves' disease cases displayed lower TCR diversity than newly diagnosed ones.

Noted time point: newly diagnosed GD, antithyroid drugs for less than 3 months. From PBMCs, RNA was extracted and then used to make the TCR library. Criteria from the American Thyroid Association guidelines were applied to diagnose Graves' disease. The patients included were those that came from an endocrinology department in Xi'an, China. This clonotype was recorded many times. Its antigen is currently unknown. To make TCR beta libraries, researchers used iRepertoire HTBI primers and Arm-PCR of CDR3 regions. TCRdb redid the calling of the multiplex PCR reads with MiXCR, one entry per CDR3 protein. Of about 300,000 distinct CDR3 sequences in the sample, over 15% were seen once. The TCR comes from a female donor with Graves disease. The specimen was peripheral blood mononuclear cells (PBMCs), collected at new diagnosis, from a patient treated with antithyroid drugs.

The CDR3, as DNA: TGTGCTCTCGGGGAGGGGTCCCAAGAGACCCAGTACTTC. Protein sequence: CALGEGSQETQYF. V gene TRBV6-1 combines with J gene TRBJ2-5; 7 nucleotides match TRBD2. This CDR3 spans 13 amino acids. Germline V gene data show CDR1 as MNHNS and CDR2 as SASEGT.